This TCR beta chain appears in the sequencing data of a study of blood T cell repertoires in COVID-19. Clones were read by immunoSEQ multiplex PCR, and TCRdb kept only the in-frame ones, dropping some. The sample contains 35,000 to 50,000 clones, roughly 92% of which appear only once. Trimming took 8 bases from V and 5 from J; bases not matched to a gene: 8. There are 14 residues in the CDR3. The germline CDR1 and CDR2 sequences are MNHEY and SVGAGI. The sample consisted of peripheral blood. This rearrangement joins TRBV6-5 to TRBJ1-1; 10 nucleotides match TRBD1. This TCR came from a man aged 50 to 59 with active COVID-19. The CDR3 region is CASGPDRGRTEAFF. The CDR3 nucleotides read TGTGCCAGCGGTCCAGACAGGGGGCGGACTGAAGCTTTCTTT.